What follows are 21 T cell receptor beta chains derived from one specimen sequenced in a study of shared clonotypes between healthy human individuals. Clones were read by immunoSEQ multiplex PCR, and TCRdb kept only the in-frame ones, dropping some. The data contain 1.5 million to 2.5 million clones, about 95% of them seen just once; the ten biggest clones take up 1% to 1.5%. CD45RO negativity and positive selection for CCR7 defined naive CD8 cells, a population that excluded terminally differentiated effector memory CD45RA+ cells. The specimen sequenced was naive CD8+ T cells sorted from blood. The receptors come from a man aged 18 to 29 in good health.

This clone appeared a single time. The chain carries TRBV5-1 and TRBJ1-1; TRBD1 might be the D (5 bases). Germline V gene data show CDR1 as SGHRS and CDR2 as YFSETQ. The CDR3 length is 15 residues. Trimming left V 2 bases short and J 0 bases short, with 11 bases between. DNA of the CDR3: TGCGCCAGCAGCTTTTATGGGGCCATGAACACTGAAGCTTTCTTT. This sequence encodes CASSFYGAMNTEAFF. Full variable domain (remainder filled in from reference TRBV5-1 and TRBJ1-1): KAGVTQTPRYLIKTRGQQVTLSCSPISGHRSVSWYQQTPGQGLQFLFEYFSETQRNKGNFPGRFSGRQFSNSRSEMNVSTLELGDSALYLCASSFYGAMNTEAFFGQGTRLTVV.

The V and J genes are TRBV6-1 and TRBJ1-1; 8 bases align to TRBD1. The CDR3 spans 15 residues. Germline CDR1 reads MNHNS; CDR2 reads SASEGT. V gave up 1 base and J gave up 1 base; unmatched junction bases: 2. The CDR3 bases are TGTGCCAGCAGTGAAGAGACAGGGGCGAACACTGAAGCTTTCTTT. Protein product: CASSEETGANTEAFF.

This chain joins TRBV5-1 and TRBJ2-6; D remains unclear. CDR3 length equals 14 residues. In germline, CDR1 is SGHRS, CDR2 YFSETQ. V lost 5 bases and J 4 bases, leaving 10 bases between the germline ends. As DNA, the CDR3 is TGCGCCAGCAGTTCAAGTCCCGGGGCCAACGTCCTGACTTTC. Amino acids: CASSSSPGANVLTF.

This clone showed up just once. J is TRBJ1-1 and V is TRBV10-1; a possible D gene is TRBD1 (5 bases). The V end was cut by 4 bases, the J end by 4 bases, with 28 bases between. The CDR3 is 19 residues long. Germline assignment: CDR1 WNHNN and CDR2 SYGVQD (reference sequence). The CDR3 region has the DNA TGCGCCAGCAGTGGCCTCATGAGGACAAGTGAGGGCCTTTTCACTGAAGCTTTCTTT. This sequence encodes CASSGLMRTSEGLFTEAFF.

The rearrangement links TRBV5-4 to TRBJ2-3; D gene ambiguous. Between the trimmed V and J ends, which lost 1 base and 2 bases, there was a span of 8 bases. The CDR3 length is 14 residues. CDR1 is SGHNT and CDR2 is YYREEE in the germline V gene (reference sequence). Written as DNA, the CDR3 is TGTGCCAGCAGCTTGAAGGGTGTCACAGATACGCAGTATTTT. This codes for CASSLKGVTDTQYF.

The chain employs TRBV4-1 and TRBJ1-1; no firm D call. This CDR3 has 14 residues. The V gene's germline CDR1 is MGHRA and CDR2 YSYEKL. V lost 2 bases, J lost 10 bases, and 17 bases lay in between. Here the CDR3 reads CASSQREGLVPAFF. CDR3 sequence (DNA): TGCGCCAGCAGCCAAAGGGAAGGTCTCGTCCCAGCTTTCTTT.

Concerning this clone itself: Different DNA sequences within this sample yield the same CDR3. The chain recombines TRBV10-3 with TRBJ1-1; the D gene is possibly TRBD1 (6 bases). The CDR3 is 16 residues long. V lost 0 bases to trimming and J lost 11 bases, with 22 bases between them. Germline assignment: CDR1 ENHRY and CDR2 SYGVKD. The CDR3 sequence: CAISESGRGPSQEAFF. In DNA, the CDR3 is TGTGCCATCAGTGAGTCAGGCAGGGGCCCATCTCAGGAGGCTTTCTTT.

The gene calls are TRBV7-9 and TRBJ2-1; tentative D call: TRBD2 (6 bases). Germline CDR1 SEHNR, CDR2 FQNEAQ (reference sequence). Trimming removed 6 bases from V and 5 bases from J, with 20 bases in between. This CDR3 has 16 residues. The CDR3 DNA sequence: TGTGCCAGCAGTACCGCCGAGGGACTTTTAAACAATGAGCAGTTCTTC. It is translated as CASSTAEGLLNNEQFF.

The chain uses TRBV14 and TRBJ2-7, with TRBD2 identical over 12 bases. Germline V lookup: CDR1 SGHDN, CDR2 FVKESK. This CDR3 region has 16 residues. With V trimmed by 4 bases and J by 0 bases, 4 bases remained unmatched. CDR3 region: CASSRRLAGVSYEQYF. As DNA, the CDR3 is TGTGCCAGCAGCCGCAGACTAGCGGGGGTCTCCTACGAGCAGTACTTC. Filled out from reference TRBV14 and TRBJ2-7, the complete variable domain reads EAGVTQFPSHSVIEKGQTVTLRCDPISGHDNLYWYRRVMGKEIKFLLHFVKESKQDESGMPNNRFLAERTGGTYSTLKVQPAELEDSGVYFCASSRRLAGVSYEQYFGPGTRLTVT.

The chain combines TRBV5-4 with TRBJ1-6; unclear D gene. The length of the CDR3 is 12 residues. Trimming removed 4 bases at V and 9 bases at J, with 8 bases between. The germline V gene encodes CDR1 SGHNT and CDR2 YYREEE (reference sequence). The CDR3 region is CASSAPASPLHF. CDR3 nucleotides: TGTGCCAGCAGCGCTCCTGCTTCACCCCTCCACTTT.

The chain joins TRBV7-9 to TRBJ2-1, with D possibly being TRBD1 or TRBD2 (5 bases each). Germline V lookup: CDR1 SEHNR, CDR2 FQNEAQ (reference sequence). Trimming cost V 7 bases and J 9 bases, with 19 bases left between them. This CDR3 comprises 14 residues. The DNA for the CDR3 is TGTGCCAGCACTAAGGCCGGGGACCCCGGTGAGCAGTTCTTC. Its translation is CASTKAGDPGEQFF.

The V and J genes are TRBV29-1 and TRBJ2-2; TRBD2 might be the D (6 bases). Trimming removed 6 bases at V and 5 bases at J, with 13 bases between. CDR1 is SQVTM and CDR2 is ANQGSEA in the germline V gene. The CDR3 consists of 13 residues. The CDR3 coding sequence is TGCAGCGTATCGGACTATCTGACCGGGGAGCTGTTTTTT. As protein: CSVSDYLTGELFF.

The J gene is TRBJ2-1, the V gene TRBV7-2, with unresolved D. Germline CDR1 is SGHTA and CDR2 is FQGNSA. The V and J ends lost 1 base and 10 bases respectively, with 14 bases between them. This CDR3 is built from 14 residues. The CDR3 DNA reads TGTGCCAGCAGCTTAGTGCAGACACTTAACGAGCAGTTCTTC. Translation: CASSLVQTLNEQFF.

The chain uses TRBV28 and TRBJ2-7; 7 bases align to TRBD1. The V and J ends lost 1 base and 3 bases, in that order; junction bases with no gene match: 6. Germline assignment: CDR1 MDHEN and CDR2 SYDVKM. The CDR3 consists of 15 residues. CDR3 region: CASSLFPGQDYEQYF. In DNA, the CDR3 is TGTGCCAGCAGTTTATTCCCCGGACAGGACTACGAGCAGTACTTC.

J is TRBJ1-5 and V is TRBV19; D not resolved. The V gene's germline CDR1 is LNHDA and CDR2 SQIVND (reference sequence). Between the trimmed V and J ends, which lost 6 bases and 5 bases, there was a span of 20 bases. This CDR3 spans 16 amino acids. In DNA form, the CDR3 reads TGTGCCAGTAGCCCACCCTTGGACGGGAAAGATCAGCCCCAGCATTTT. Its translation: CASSPPLDGKDQPQHF.

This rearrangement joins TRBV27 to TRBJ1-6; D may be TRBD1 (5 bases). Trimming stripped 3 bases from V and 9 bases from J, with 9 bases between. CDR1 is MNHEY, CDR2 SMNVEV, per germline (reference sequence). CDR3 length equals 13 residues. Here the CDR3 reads CASSFGGRSPLHF. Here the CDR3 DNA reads TGTGCCAGCAGTTTCGGGGGACGTTCACCCCTCCACTTT.

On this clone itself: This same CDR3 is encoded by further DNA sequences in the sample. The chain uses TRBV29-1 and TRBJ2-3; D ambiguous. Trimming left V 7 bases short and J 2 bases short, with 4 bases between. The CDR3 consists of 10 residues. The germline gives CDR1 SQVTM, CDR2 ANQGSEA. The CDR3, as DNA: TGCAGCGGGTTCACAGATACGCAGTATTTT. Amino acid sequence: CSGFTDTQYF.

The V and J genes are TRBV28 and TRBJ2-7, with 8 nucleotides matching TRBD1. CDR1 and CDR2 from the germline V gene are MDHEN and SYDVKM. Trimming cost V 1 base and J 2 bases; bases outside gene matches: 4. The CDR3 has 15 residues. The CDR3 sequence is CASSLYSDRAYEQYF. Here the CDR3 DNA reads TGTGCCAGCAGTTTATACTCGGACAGGGCCTACGAGCAGTACTTC.

CDR3 coding DNA: TGTGCCAGCAGTTTCTTAGGACTCAAAAATGAGCAGTTCTTC. This translates into CASSFLGLKNEQFF. The rearrangement links TRBV27 to TRBJ2-1; perhaps TRBD2 as D (5 bases). This CDR3 is 14 amino acids long. The V gene lost 3 bases and the J gene lost 7 bases, with 13 bases spanning the gap. Germline CDR1 is MNHEY and CDR2 is SMNVEV (reference sequence).

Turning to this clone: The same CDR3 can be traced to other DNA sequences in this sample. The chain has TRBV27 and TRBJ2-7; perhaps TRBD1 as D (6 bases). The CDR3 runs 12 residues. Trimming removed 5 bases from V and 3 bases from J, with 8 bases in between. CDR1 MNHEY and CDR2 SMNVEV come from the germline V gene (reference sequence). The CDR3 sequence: CASSTTGYEQYF. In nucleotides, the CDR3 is TGTGCCAGCAGTACGACAGGCTACGAGCAGTACTTC.

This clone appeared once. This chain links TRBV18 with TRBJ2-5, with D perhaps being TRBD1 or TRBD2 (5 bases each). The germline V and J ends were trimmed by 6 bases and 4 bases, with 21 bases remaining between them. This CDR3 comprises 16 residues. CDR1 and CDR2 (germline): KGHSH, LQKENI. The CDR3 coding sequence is TGTGCCAGCTCCTCGAGGGCTGCTGGGACCACAGAGACCCAGTACTTC. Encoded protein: CASSSRAAGTTETQYF.